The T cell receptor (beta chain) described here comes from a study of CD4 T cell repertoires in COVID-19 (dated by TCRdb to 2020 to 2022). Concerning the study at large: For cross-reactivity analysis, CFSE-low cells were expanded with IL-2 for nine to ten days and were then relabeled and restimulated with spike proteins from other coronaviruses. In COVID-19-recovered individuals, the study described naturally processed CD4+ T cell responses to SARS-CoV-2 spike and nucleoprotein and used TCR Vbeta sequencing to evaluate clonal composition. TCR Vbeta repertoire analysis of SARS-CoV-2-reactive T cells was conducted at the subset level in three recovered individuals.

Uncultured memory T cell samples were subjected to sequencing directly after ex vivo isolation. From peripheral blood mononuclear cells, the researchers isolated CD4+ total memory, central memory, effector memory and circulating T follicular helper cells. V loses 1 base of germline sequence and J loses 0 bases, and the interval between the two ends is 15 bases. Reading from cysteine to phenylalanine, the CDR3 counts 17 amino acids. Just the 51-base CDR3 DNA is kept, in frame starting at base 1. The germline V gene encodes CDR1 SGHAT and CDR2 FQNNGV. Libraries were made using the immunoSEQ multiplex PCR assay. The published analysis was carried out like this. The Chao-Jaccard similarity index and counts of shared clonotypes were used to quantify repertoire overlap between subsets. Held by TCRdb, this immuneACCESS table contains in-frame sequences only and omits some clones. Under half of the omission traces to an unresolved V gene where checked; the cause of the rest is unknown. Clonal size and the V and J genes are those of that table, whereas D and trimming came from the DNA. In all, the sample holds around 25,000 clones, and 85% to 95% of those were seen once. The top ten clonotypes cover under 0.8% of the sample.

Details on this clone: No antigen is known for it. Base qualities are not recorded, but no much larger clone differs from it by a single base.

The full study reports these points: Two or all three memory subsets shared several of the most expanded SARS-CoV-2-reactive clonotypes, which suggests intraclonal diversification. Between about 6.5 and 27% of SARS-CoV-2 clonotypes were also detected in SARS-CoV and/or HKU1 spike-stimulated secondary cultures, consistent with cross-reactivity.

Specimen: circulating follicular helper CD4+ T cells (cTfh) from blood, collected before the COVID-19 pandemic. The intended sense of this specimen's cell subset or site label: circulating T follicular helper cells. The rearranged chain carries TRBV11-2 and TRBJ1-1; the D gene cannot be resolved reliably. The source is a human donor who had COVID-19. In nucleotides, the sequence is TGTGCCAGCAGCTTAGGCCTAAGTCAACTTATGAACACTGAAGCTTTCTTT. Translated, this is CASSLGLSQLMNTEAFF.